Below, 16 T cell receptor beta chains from the same sample are listed, as sequenced in a study of cytomegalovirus exposure and HLA in healthy donors. A multiplex PCR was run with 60 Vbeta primers and 13 Jbeta primers. Data came from immunoSEQ multiplex PCR; TCRdb stores just in-frame clones and leaves some out. The table lists 65,000 to 80,000 clones, under 80% of them singletons. The material sequenced was PBMCs. The receptors were sampled from a man aged 40-49 years in good health and CMV-seropositive.

The genes are TRBV28 and TRBJ1-5; D is unresolved. CDR1 MDHEN and CDR2 SYDVKM come from the germline V gene. Between the trimmed V and J ends, which lost 4 bases and 4 bases, there was a span of 14 bases. The CDR3 totals 15 residues. The CDR3 reads CASSSGLFDNQPQHF. CDR3 nucleotide sequence: TGTGCCAGCAGTTCCGGACTGTTCGATAATCAGCCCCAGCATTTT.

The chain couples TRBV5-8 to TRBJ1-1, with TRBD1 matching 7 bases. The CDR3 length is 14 residues. Per the germline V gene, CDR1 is SGHTS and CDR2 is YDEGEE. The V segment lost 7 bases and the J segment 2 bases; nucleotides outside the gene matches: 8. The DNA for the CDR3 is TGTGCCAGCCCGGTGACAGGGAGAAACACTGAAGCTTTCTTT. Protein: CASPVTGRNTEAFF.

V and J are TRBV5-1 and TRBJ2-5, with 8 positions matching TRBD2. The tail of the sequence fits TRBJ2-7 better, so the J call may be wrong. CDR3 length: 17 amino acids. Germline loops: CDR1 SGHRS, CDR2 YFSETQ. The CDR3 DNA follows: TGCGCCAGCAGCTTGGAGGCGGGAGGACCCAGCTCCTACGAGCAGTACTTC. Translation gives CASSLEAGGPSSYEQYF.

This sequence joins TRBV7-8 and TRBJ1-2; 9 bases map to TRBD1. The V gene end was trimmed by 5 bases and the J gene end by 8 bases; junction bases not matched to a gene: 15. The CDR3 has 16 residues. The germline CDR1 and CDR2 sequences are SGHVS and FQNEAQ. The CDR3 here is CASSVLPGQGIRGYTF. The CDR3 DNA is TGTGCCAGCAGCGTGTTACCGGGACAGGGTATTAGGGGCTACACCTTC.

Only a few counts were recorded for this clone. The chain uses TRBV5-6 and TRBJ1-2; D is unresolved. V lost 3 bases, J lost 7 bases, and 10 bases lay in between. From germline, CDR1 is SGHDT and CDR2 YYEEEE. The CDR3 has 12 residues. CDR3: CASSSGWTGYTF. Written as DNA, the CDR3 is TGTGCCAGCAGCTCGGGGTGGACTGGCTACACCTTC.

The chain joins TRBV30 to TRBJ1-5; 8 nucleotides agree with TRBD1. V was pared by 3 bases and J by 3 bases, with 10 bases of the junction left unmatched. Germline CDR1 GTSNPN, CDR2 SVGIG (reference sequence). The CDR3 extends over 16 amino acids. CDR3 nucleotide sequence: TGTGCCTGGAGACAGGGGGGCAGAGGGACCAATCAGCCCCAGCATTTT. This gives the protein CAWRQGGRGTNQPQHF. The full variable domain, completed using reference TRBV30 and TRBJ1-5, is SQTIHQWPATLVQPVGSPLSLECTVEGTSNPNLYWYRQAAGRGLQLLFYSVGIGQISSEVPQNLSASRPQDRQFILSSKKLLLSDSGFYLCAWRQGGRGTNQPQHFGDGTRLSIL.

Only one count was recorded for this clone. This chain joins TRBV2 and TRBJ1-5, with 7 bases identical to TRBD1. The length of the CDR3 is 15 residues. The trim removed 6 bases at V and 4 bases at J, leaving 9 bases unmatched. Germline CDR1 SNHLY, CDR2 FYNNEI. Written as DNA, the CDR3 is TGTGCCAGCAGCCGGGGACAGCGAGCAAATCAGCCCCAGCATTTT. Translating gives CASSRGQRANQPQHF. Full variable domain (rest looked up from reference TRBV2 and TRBJ1-5): EPEVTQTPSHQVTQMGQEVILRCVPISNHLYFYWYRQILGQKVEFLVSFYNNEISEKSEIFDDQFSVERPDGSNFTLKIRSTKLEDSAMYFCASSRGQRANQPQHFGDGTRLSIL.

The chain uses TRBV18 and TRBJ2-2; D is unclear. Trimming cost V 0 bases and J 1 base, with 6 bases left between them. The CDR3 contains 15 residues. CDR1 is KGHSH, CDR2 LQKENI, per germline. Here the CDR3 DNA reads TGTGCCAGCTCACCACCGGGCTGGAACACCGGGGAGCTGTTTTTT. It encodes CASSPPGWNTGELFF. The full variable domain, in which reference TRBV18 and TRBJ2-2 provide the parts outside the CDR3, is NAGVMQNPRHLVRRRGQEARLRCSPMKGHSHVYWYRQLPEEGLKFMVYLQKENIIDESGMPKERFSAEFPKEGPSILRIQQVVRGDSAAYFCASSPPGWNTGELFFGEGSRLTVL.

This chain uses TRBV6-5 with TRBJ2-1, with D possibly matching TRBD2 (7 bases). Trimming took off 4 bases at V and 15 bases at J, with 19 bases between the two ends. CDR3 size: 13 residues. From germline, CDR1 is MNHEY and CDR2 SVGAGI. DNA of the CDR3: TGTGCCAGCAGTTCCCGGGGAGGGGGGCGCCTGTTCTTC. Its protein product is CASSSRGGGRLFF.

This sequence joins TRBV7-9 and TRBJ1-1; tentative D call: TRBD1 (5 bases). CDR1 and CDR2 (germline): SEHNR, FQNEAQ (reference sequence). The length of the CDR3 is 13 residues. Trimming stripped 0 bases from V and 8 bases from J, with 10 bases between. The DNA of the CDR3 is TGTGCCAGCAGCTTAGCCCGGACACCCGAAGCTTTCTTT. Encoded protein: CASSLARTPEAFF.

This sequence joins TRBV7-2 and TRBJ1-1, with TRBD1 matching over 7 bases. Germline V CDR1 and CDR2: SGHTA, FQGNSA. The junction had 8 bases not matched to a gene; V was cut back by 0 bases and J by 4 bases. This CDR3 region has 16 residues. The CDR3 DNA follows: TGTGCCAGCAGCTTAGCGAGGGGGCTAAGTGGCACTGAAGCTTTCTTT. Its translation is CASSLARGLSGTEAFF.

As to this clone: The sample has other DNA sequences that encode this CDR3 too. The rearrangement uses TRBV4-1 and TRBJ2-7; 9 nucleotides align to TRBD1. CDR3 length equals 14 residues. Germline CDR1 is MGHRA and CDR2 is YSYEKL. Losses at the gene ends were 2 bases for V and 4 bases for J; bases not matched to a gene: 3. In DNA form, the CDR3 reads TGCGCCAGCAGCCAATGGACAGGGGCGTACGAGCAGTACTTC. The encoded protein is CASSQWTGAYEQYF.

The V call is TRBV19, the J call TRBJ1-2; tentatively, D is TRBD1 (5 bases). The germline CDR1 and CDR2 sequences are LNHDA and SQIVND (reference sequence). This CDR3 comprises 16 residues. Trimming removed 0 bases at V and 3 bases at J, with 14 bases between. CDR3 protein: CASSIDFETADYGYTF. The CDR3 DNA sequence: TGTGCCAGTAGTATAGATTTTGAGACAGCCGACTATGGCTACACCTTC. The entire variable domain, with the rest obtained from reference TRBV19 and TRBJ1-2, is as follows: DGGITQSPKYLFRKEGQNVTLSCEQNLNHDAMYWYRQDPGQGLRLIYYSQIVNDFQKGDIAEGYSVSREKKESFPLTVTSAQKNPTAFYLCASSIDFETADYGYTFGSGTRLTVV.

This chain uses TRBV5-1 with TRBJ1-4; D unresolved. The V gene lost 0 bases and the J gene lost 7 bases, with 13 bases spanning the gap. This CDR3 has 15 amino acids. Germline V CDR1 and CDR2: SGHRS, YFSETQ. This CDR3 reads CASSLESGSAEKLFF. In DNA form, the CDR3 reads TGCGCCAGCAGCTTGGAGTCCGGGTCTGCTGAAAAACTGTTTTTT.

The chain carries TRBV19 and TRBJ2-1; D is uncertain. V was shortened by 1 base and J by 7 bases, with 8 bases between the two germline ends. CDR1 is LNHDA, CDR2 SQIVND, per germline (reference sequence). The CDR3 length is 13 residues. In nucleotides, the CDR3 is TGTGCCAGTAGTATAGCGGTCTGGAATGAGCAGTTCTTC. It codes for CASSIAVWNEQFF.

The chain is built from TRBV2 and TRBJ1-1; D not resolved. CDR1 SNHLY and CDR2 FYNNEI come from the germline V gene. V lost 6 bases and J lost 3, with 11 bases in between. This CDR3 has 13 amino acids. The CDR3 reads CASRRTRDTEAFF. The CDR3 DNA reads as TGTGCCAGCAGAAGGACGAGGGACACTGAAGCTTTCTTT.